This T cell receptor beta chain comes out of a study of blood T cell repertoires in COVID-19. The CDR3 spans 15 residues. After removal of 2 bases from V and 7 bases from J, the junction contained 6 bases not matched to a gene. Germline CDR1 SGHNT, CDR2 YYREEE (reference sequence). In the original processing: How many nucleated cells were present was estimated from reference gene primer amplification. Profiling relied on immunoSEQ multiplex PCR, and the TCRdb table lists in-frame clones only, not all of them. The V and J calls and the clone size are those of that table, but D and trimming were determined from the DNA. Of some 270,000 clones listed, 89% are singletons. Membership in each cohort depended on participant-reported clinical history. Donors of Cohort 3 who recovered were those that had two negative PCRs, clearance, or symptom resolution.

The sequence derives from a woman aged 40 to 55 who had recovered from COVID-19. This chain uses TRBV5-4 with TRBJ2-2, with 9 bases that match TRBD1. Sequenced input: PBMCs or T cells enriched from blood (not recorded which). CDR3 DNA sequence: TGTGCCAGCAGCTTCGGACAGGGGTCGGTCGGGGAGCTGTTTTTT. It is translated as CASSFGQGSVGELFF.